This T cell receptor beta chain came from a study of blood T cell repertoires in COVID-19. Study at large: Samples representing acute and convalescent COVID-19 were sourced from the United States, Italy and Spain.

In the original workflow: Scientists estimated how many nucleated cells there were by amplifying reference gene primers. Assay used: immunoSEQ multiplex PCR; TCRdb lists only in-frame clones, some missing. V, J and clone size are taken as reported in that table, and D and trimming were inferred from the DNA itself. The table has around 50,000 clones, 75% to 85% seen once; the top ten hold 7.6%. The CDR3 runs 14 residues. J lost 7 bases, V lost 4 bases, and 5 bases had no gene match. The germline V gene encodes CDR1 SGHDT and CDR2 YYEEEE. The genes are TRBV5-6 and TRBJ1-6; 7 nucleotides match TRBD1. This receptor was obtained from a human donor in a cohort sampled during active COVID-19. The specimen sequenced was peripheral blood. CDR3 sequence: CASSARDRNSPLHF. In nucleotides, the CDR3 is TGTGCCAGCAGCGCCCGGGACAGAAATTCACCCCTCCACTTT.